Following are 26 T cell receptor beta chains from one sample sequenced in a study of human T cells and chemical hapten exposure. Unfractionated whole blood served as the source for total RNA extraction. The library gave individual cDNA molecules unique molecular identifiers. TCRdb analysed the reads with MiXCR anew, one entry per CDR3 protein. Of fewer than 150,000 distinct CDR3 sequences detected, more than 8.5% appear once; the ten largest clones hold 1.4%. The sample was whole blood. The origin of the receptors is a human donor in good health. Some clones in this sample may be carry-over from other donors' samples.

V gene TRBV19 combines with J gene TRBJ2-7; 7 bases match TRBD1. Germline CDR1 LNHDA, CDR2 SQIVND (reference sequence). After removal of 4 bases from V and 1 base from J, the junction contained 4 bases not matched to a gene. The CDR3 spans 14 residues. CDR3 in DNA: TGTGCCAGTAGTAATAGACAGGGTTCCTACGAGCAGTACTTC. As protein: CASSNRQGSYEQYF.

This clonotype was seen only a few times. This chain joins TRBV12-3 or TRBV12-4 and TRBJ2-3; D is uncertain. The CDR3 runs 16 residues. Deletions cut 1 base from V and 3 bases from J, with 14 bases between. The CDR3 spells CASSLGRRASTDTQYF. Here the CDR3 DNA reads TGTGCCAGCAGTTTAGGTCGTCGGGCTAGTACAGATACGCAGTATTTT.

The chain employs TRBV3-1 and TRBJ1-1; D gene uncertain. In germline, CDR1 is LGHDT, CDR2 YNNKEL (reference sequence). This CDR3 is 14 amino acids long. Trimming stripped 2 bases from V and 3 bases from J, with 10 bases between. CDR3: CASSQRSGDTEAFF. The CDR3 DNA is TGTGCCAGCAGCCAACGGAGTGGGGACACTGAAGCTTTCTTT.

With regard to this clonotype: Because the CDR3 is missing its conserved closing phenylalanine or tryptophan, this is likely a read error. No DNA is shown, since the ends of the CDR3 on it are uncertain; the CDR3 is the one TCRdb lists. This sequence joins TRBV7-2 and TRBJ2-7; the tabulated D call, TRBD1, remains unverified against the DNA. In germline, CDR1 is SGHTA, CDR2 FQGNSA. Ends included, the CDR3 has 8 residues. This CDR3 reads CASSLQGT.

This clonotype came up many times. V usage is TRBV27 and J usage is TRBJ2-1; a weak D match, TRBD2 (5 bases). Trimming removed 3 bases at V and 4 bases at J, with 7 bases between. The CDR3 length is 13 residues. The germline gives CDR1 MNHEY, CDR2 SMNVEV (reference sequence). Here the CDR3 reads CASSFGVYNEQFF. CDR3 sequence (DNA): TGTGCCAGCAGTTTCGGGGTGTACAATGAGCAGTTCTTC.

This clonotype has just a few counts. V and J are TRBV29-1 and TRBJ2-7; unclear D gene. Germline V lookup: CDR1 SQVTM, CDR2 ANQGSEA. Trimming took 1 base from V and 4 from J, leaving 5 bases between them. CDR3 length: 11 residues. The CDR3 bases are TGCAGCGTTGAAGCCCGGTACGAGCAGTACTTC. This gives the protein CSVEARYEQYF.

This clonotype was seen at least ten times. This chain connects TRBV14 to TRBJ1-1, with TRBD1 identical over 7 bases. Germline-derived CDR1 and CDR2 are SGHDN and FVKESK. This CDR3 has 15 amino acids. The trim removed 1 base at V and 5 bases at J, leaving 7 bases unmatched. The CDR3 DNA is TGTGCCAGCAGCCAAGTAAGAGCAGGGGGAACTGAAGCTTTCTTT. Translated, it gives CASSQVRAGGTEAFF.

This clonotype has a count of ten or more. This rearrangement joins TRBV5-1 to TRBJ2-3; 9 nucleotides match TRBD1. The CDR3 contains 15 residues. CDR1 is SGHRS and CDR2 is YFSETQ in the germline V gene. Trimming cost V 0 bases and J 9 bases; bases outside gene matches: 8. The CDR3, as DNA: TGCGCCAGCAGCTTGGACGGACAGGGGACTGACACGCAGTATTTT. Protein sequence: CASSLDGQGTDTQYF.

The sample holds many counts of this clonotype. Here the CDR3 DNA reads TGTGCCAGCAGCTCTAATCCGTCCGGCTACACCTTC. This gives the protein CASSSNPSGYTF. This sequence joins TRBV9 and TRBJ1-2; D is unresolved. Deletions cut 4 bases from V and 8 bases from J, with 12 bases between. CDR1 is SGDLS and CDR2 is YYNGEE in the germline V gene. The CDR3 length is 12 residues. Supplemented by reference TRBV9 and TRBJ1-2, the full variable domain reads DSGVTQTPKHLITATGQRVTLRCSPRSGDLSVYWYQQSLDQGLQFLIQYYNGEERAKGNILERFSAQQFPDLHSELNLSSLELGDSALYFCASSSNPSGYTFGSGTRLTVV.

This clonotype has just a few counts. The DNA of the CDR3 is TGTGCCAGCAGCCAAGGGGGGCTTAGCAATCAGCCCCAGCATTTT. As protein: CASSQGGLSNQPQHF. J is TRBJ1-5 and V is TRBV3-1; possibly TRBD1 for D (6 bases). Per germline, CDR1 LGHDT and CDR2 YNNKEL (reference sequence). The CDR3 totals 15 residues. Trimming left V 1 base short and J 0 bases short, with 7 bases between.

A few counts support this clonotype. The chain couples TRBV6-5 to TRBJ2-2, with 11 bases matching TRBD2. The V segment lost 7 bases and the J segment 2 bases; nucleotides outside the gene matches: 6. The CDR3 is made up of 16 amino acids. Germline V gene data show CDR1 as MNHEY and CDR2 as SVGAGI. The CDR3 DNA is TGTGCCAGCAAGTCGACTAGCGGGACAAACACCGGGGAGCTGTTTTTT. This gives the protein CASKSTSGTNTGELFF.

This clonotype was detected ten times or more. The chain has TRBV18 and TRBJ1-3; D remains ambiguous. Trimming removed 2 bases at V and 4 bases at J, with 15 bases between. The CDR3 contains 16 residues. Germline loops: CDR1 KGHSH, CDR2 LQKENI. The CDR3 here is CASSPEISGVGNTIYF. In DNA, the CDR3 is TGTGCCAGCTCACCAGAAATATCGGGCGTCGGAAACACCATATATTTT. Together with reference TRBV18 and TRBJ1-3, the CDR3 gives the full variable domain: NAGVMQNPRHLVRRRGQEARLRCSPMKGHSHVYWYRQLPEEGLKFMVYLQKENIIDESGMPKERFSAEFPKEGPSILRIQQVVRGDSAAYFCASSPEISGVGNTIYFGEGSWLTVV.

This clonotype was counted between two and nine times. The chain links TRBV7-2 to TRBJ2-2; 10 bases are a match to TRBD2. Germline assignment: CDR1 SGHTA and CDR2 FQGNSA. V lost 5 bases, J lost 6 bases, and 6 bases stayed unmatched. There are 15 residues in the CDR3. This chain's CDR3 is CASSPSGGAPGELFF. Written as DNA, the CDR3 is TGTGCCAGCAGCCCCAGCGGGGGGGCCCCCGGGGAGCTGTTTTTT.

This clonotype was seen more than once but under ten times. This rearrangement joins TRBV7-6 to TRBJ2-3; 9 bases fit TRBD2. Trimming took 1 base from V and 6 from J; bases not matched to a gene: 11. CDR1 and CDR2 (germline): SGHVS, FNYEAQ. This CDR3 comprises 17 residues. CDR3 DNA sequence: TGTGCCAGCAGCTTAGTTTTTAGCGGGAGTTTGAGTGATACGCAGTATTTT. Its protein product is CASSLVFSGSLSDTQYF. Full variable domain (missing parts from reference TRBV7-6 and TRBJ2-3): GAGVSQSPRYKVTKRGQDVALRCDPISGHVSLYWYRQALGQGPEFLTYFNYEAQQDKSGLPNDRFSAERPEGSISTLTIQRTEQRDSAMYRCASSLVFSGSLSDTQYFGPGTRLTVL.

CDR3 sequence reads: CASSKFRAINEQYF. In DNA, the CDR3 is TGTGCCAGCAGCAAATTTAGGGCTATCAACGAGCAGTACTTC. The chain is built from TRBV21-1 and TRBJ2-7; the D call TRBD2 from the table was never checked on the DNA. TRBV21-1 is a known pseudogene. CDR3 length: 14 amino acids.

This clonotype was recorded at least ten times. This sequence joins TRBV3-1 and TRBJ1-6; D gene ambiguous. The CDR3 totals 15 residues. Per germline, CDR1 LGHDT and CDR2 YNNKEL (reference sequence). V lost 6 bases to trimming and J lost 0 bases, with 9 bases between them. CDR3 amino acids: CASSLGNSYNSPLHF. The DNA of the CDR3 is TGTGCCAGCAGTTTGGGAAACTCCTATAATTCACCCCTCCACTTT.

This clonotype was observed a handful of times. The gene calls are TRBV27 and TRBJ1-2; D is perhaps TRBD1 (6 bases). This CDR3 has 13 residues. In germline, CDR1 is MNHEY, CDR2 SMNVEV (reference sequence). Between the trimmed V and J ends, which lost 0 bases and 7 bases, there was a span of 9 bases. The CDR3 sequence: CASSLSGASGYTF. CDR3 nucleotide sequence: TGTGCCAGCAGTTTATCGGGGGCCAGTGGCTACACCTTC.

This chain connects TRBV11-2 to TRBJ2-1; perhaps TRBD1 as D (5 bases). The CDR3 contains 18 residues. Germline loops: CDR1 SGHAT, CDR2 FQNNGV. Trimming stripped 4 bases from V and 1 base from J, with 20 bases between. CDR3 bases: TGTGCCAGCAGCTCGCAAGGGGCTCGTCGACGGTCCTACAATGAGCAGTTCTTC. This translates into CASSSQGARRRSYNEQFF.

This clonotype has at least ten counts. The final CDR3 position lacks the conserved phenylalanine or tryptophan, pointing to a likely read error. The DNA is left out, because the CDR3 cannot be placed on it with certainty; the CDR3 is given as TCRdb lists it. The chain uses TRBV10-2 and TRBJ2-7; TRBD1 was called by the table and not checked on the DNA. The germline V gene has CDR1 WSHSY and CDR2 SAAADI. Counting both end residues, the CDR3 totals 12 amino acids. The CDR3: CASSTGLGLERL.

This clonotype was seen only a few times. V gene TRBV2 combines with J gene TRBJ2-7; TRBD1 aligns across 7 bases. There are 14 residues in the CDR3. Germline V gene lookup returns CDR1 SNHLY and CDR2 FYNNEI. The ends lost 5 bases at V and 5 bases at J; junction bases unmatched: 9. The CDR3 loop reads CASSQDRAINEQYF. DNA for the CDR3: TGTGCCAGCAGTCAAGACAGGGCGATCAACGAGCAGTACTTC.

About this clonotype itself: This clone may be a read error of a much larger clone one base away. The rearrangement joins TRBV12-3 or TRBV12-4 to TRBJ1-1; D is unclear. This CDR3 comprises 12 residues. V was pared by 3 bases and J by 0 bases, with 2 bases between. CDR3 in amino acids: CASSFVNTEAFF. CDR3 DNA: TGTGCCAGCAGTTTCGTGAACACTGAAGCTTTCTTT.

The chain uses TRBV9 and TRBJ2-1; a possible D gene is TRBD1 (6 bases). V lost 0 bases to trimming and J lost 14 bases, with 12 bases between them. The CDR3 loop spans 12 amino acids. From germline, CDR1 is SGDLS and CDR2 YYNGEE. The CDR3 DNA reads TGTGCCAGCAGCGTAGAGGACAGCCGAAAGTTCTTC. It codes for CASSVEDSRKFF.

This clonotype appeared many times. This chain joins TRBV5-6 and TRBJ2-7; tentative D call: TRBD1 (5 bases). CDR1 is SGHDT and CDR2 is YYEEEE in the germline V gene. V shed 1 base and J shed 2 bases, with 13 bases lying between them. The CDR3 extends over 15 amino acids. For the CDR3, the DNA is TGTGCCAGCAGCTTGTGGGCAGGGCCCACCTACGAGCAGTACTTC. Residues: CASSLWAGPTYEQYF.

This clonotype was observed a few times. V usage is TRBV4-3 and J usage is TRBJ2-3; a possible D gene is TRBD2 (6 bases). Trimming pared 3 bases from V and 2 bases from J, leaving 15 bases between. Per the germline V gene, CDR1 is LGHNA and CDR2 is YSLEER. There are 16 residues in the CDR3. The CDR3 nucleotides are TGCGCCAGCAGCCAGGCAACTAGCCCGATCACAGATACGCAGTATTTT. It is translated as CASSQATSPITDTQYF.

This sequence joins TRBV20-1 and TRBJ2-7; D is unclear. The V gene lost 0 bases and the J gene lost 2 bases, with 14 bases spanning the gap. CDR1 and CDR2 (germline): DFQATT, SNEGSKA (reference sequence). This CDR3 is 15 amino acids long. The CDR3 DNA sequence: TGCAGTGCTAGAGATCTTTCGGCAGTCGCCTACGAGCAGTACTTC. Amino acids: CSARDLSAVAYEQYF.

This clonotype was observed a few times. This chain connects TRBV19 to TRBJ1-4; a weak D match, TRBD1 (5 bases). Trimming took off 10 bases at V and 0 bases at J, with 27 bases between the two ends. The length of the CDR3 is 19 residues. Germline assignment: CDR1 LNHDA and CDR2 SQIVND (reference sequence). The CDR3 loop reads CATSTQTGAQRATNEKLFF. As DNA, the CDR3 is TGTGCCACCAGTACCCAAACTGGGGCGCAAAGAGCAACTAATGAAAAACTGTTTTTT.